The 3 T cell receptor beta chains presented below share a single source sample, sequenced in a study of blood T cell repertoires in COVID-19. Produced via immunoSEQ multiplex PCR; TCRdb's table is partial and in-frame only. The sample has about 90,000 clones, approximately 88% seen once. The specimen sequenced was peripheral blood. The receptors derive from a woman of 80 years or more with active or convalescent COVID-19.

The chain joins TRBV21-1 to TRBJ1-2; TRBD1, the D gene given by the table, was not confirmed from the DNA. TRBV21-1 is listed as a pseudogene. This CDR3 comprises 13 residues. This chain's CDR3 is CASSSQVNYGYTF. CDR3 nucleotides: TGTGCCAGCAGCAGTCAGGTTAACTATGGCTACACCTTC.

This rearrangement joins TRBV19 to TRBJ2-2; 8 positions agree with TRBD1. Germline CDR1 LNHDA, CDR2 SQIVND (reference sequence). J was trimmed by 1 base and V by 4 bases; bases with no gene match: 5. The CDR3 loop spans 16 amino acids. The CDR3 sequence: CASSKTGGLNTGELFF. As DNA, the CDR3 is TGTGCCAGTAGTAAAACAGGGGGTTTGAACACCGGGGAGCTGTTTTTT. The whole variable domain, remainder taken from reference TRBV19 and TRBJ2-2, is DGGITQSPKYLFRKEGQNVTLSCEQNLNHDAMYWYRQDPGQGLRLIYYSQIVNDFQKGDIAEGYSVSREKKESFPLTVTSAQKNPTAFYLCASSKTGGLNTGELFFGEGSRLTVL.

The chain uses TRBV5-1 and TRBJ1-1; a possible D gene is TRBD1 (5 bases). The CDR3 is 13 amino acids. With 7 bases removed from V and 1 base from J, the gap between germline ends came to 11 bases. Germline CDR1 SGHRS, CDR2 YFSETQ. The CDR3 nucleotides are TGCGCCAGCTCGGGCAGGGCGAACACTGAAGCTTTCTTT. Residues: CASSGRANTEAFF.